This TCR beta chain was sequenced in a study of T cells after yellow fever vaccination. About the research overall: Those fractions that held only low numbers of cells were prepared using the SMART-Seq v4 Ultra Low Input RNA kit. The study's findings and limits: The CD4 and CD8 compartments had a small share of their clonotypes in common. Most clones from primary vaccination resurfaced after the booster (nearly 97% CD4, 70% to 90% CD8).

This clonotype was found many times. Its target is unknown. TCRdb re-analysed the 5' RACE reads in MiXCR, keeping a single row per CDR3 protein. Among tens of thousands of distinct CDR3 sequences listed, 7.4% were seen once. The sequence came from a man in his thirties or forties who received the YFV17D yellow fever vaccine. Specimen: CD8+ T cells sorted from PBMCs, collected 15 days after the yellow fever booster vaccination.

The CDR3 nucleotides read TGTGCCAGCAGTTACGGGACAGGGGGAGCCACTGAAGCTTTCTTT. Protein: CASSYGTGGATEAFF. The chain has TRBV6-5 and TRBJ1-1, with TRBD1 matching 11 bases. The length of the CDR3 is 15 residues. The V and J ends lost 2 bases and 4 bases, in that order; junction bases with no gene match: 3. Germline lookup yields CDR1 MNHEY and CDR2 SVGAGI.